Sequencing of this T cell receptor beta chain was carried out in a study of cytomegalovirus exposure and HLA in healthy donors. Study in general: In a previous analysis, 110 million or so unique TCR beta sequences were found from some 200 million T cells. Study findings and constraints: Diagnosis of cytomegalovirus status made by the classifier reportedly showed high specificity and sensitivity. HLA allele associations emerged for some 16,000 TCR beta sequences in a later analysis, at 0.05 false discovery rate.

To note about this clone: The target antigen is unknown.

CDR3 length equals 14 residues. J lost 5 bases, V lost 3 bases, and 7 bases had no gene match. CDR1 and CDR2 (germline): MDHEN, SYDVKM. Everyone who donated was a healthy bone marrow donor. PCR employed 60 Vbeta and 13 Jbeta primers. Libraries were prepared by immunoSEQ multiplex PCR; TCRdb keeps only in-frame clonotypes and omits some of them. The top ten clones hold 9% to 10% of a sample with around 160,000 clones, 80% of them seen once. Sequenced: PBMCs. The chain combines TRBV28 with TRBJ2-7; 7 bases are a match to TRBD2. The clonotype originates from a man between 18 and 29 years old in good health and CMV-seropositive. The CDR3 DNA is TGTGCCAGCAGTTTTCGCGGGAGTATTAACGAGCAGTACTTC. This sequence encodes CASSFRGSINEQYF.